What follows is one T cell receptor beta chain and its context. The authors' processing: Counts of nucleated cells, estimated from reference gene primer amplification, were obtained. This table comes from immunoSEQ multiplex PCR, and its TCRdb copy is limited to in-frame clones, with some not included. The V and J calls and clone size are taken from that table; D and trimming were inferred from the DNA. The sample gives 100,000 or so clones, roughly 79% of which show up once; roughly a tenth is in the top ten. This CDR3 spans 15 amino acids. The junction had 7 bases not matched to a gene; V was cut back by 4 bases and J by 3 bases. The V gene's germline CDR1 is KGHSY and CDR2 FQNENV. These data are taken from a study of blood T cell repertoires in COVID-19. Study context: COVID-19 samples from acute and convalescent phases originated in the United States, Italy and Spain. T cells, B-cell-depleted T cells, or PBMCs provided the cDNA or gDNA that served as material.

The chain combines TRBV16 with TRBJ2-7, with 9 bases matching TRBD1. The source is a human donor in a cohort sampled during active COVID-19. The sample consisted of peripheral blood. The CDR3 region is CASSLSGTGLYEQYF. In DNA, the CDR3 is TGTGCCAGCAGCCTGTCCGGGACAGGGCTCTACGAGCAGTACTTC.